This T cell receptor beta chain was recovered during a study of cytomegalovirus exposure and HLA in healthy donors. Findings and limits, study-wide: Testing in vitro showed a few CMV-associated chains specific for CMV antigens. Some public TCRs appeared in many individuals, while most sequences were rare.

Of note for this clone: Its specificity is unknown.

The method was immunoSEQ multiplex PCR; TCRdb's version includes in-frame clones alone and lacks a portion of them. The sample includes 150,000 or so clones, roughly 80% seen only once; the top ten take roughly 10%. This CDR3 is 16 amino acids long. V shed 4 bases, J shed 3 bases, and the junction held 3 bases outside the gene matches. The germline gives CDR1 SEHNR, CDR2 FQNEAQ (reference sequence). Sequences were obtained from PBMCs. The chain combines TRBV7-9 with TRBJ2-5, with 15 bases that match TRBD2. The origin of this receptor is a man aged 25-45 years in good health and CMV-seropositive. The CDR3 reads CASSWTSGGEEETQYF. CDR3 DNA: TGTGCCAGCAGCTGGACTAGCGGGGGGGAGGAAGAGACCCAGTACTTC.